This is a list of T cell receptor beta chains from one sample in a study of T cell changes during pregnancy in multiple sclerosis. Only in-frame clones appear in the TCRdb table, and some are missing; sequencing was by immunoSEQ multiplex PCR. The table lists about 75,000 clones, around 92% of them singletons. Sample: peripheral blood, taken in the first trimester of pregnancy. These receptors all come from a female donor in good health, enrolled as a control in a pregnancy study. CDR3s include the opening cysteine and the closing phenylalanine or tryptophan. A D gene is named only where the DNA matches it firmly. The size field is filled for only some rows; it gives once, few, many or a size class.

TRBV19	TRBD1	TRBJ1-1	once	TGTGCCAGTAGTCCCCGCGACAGGGCGGGCGCTGAAGCTTTCTTT	CASSPRDRAGAEAFF
TRBV28	TRBD1	TRBJ1-4	.	TGTGCCAGCAGTCCCCTCCGGGACAGGGATGAAAAACTGTTTTTT	CASSPLRDRDEKLFF
TRBV6-1	TRBD1	TRBJ1-6	.	TGTGCCAGCAGTGAAGCCCCGGGACAGGGAAATTCACCCCTCCACTTT	CASSEAPGQGNSPLHF
TRBV20-1	.	TRBJ2-1	few	TGCAGTGCGGCGTCGGGGGAGGAGCAGTTCTTC	CSAASGEEQFF
TRBV7-9	TRBD1	TRBJ2-7	few	TGTGCCAGCAGCTTATCCGGGACAGGGGGCTACGAGCAGTACTTC	CASSLSGTGGYEQYF
TRBV5-1	.	TRBJ2-4	.	TGCGCCAGCAGCTTGCCTGCCAAAAACATTCAGTACTTC	CASSLPAKNIQYF
TRBV4-1	.	TRBJ2-3	.	TGCGCCAGCAGCCAAGATCCAGGGCTCAGCACAGATACGCAGTATTTT	CASSQDPGLSTDTQYF
TRBV28	TRBD2	TRBJ2-7	.	TGTGCCAGCAGTACCGGGACTAGCGGGATCTCCTACGAGCAGTACTTC	CASSTGTSGISYEQYF
TRBV7-6	TRBD2	TRBJ2-3	.	TGTGCCAGCAGCTCTAATTCCGCTAGCGGGGCCTACACAGATACGCAGTATTTT	CASSSNSASGAYTDTQYF
TRBV5-5	.	TRBJ2-7	.	TGTGCCAGCAGCTCGAGCGGGCGACCCTACGAGCAGTACTTC	CASSSSGRPYEQYF
TRBV7-9	TRBD2	TRBJ2-2	.	TGTGCCAGCAGCTTAGGCCTAGCGGGGCGTGGCGGGGAGCTGTTTTTT	CASSLGLAGRGGELFF
TRBV2	TRBD1	TRBJ1-5	.	TGTGCCAGTTTAGAACGGACAGGGGGCGGTCAGCCCCAGCATTTT	CASLERTGGGQPQHF
TRBV7-2	.	TRBJ1-2	.	TGTGCCAGCAGCTTGGGGACTTACTATGGCTACACCTTC	CASSLGTYYGYTF
TRBV15	TRBD1	TRBJ2-1	.	TGTGCCACCAGCAGAGCCGGTTATGGACAGGGCTATGAGCAGTTCTTC	CATSRAGYGQGYEQFF
TRBV6-4	TRBD1	TRBJ1-2	.	TGTGCCAGCAGTGAACAAGGACAGGGGCTTAGAGGCTACACCTTC	CASSEQGQGLRGYTF
TRBV6-5	.	TRBJ2-3	.	TGTGCCAGCAGTCAGGGGTTTGCTGCGGATACGCAGTATTTT	CASSQGFAADTQYF
TRBV9	.	TRBJ1-1	.	TGTGCCAGCAGCCTCCCCCAAGGGGCCGCGAACACTGAAGCTTTCTTT	CASSLPQGAANTEAFF
TRBV6-4	.	TRBJ2-7	.	TGTGCCAGCAGTGACATATTCCCTCATACAAAATACGAGCAGTACTTC	CASSDIFPHTKYEQYF
TRBV7-2	TRBD2	TRBJ2-1	.	TGTGCCAGCAGCCAAGCGGGGGGGCCTAGCAATGAGCAGTTCTTC	CASSQAGGPSNEQFF
TRBV7-2	.	TRBJ2-7	.	TGTGCCAGCAGCTTAGTATCCTTCCAGAACGAGCAGTACTTC	CASSLVSFQNEQYF
TRBV19	.	TRBJ2-6	.	TGTGCCACCAGGGCGGCCAGCTCTGGGGCCAACGTCCTGACTTTC	CATRAASSGANVLTF
TRBV5-1	.	TRBJ2-2	once	TGCGCCAGCAGCTTGGCCCAGACTAACACCGGGGAGCTGTTTTTT	CASSLAQTNTGELFF
TRBV7-9	TRBD2	TRBJ2-7	.	TGTGCCAGCAGCTTATCGGCGGGAGTTGTCTACGAGCAGTACTTC	CASSLSAGVVYEQYF
TRBV18	.	TRBJ2-7	.	TGTGCCAGCTCACCAGGGGAGATCGAGCAGTACTTC	CASSPGEIEQYF
TRBV5-1	TRBD1	TRBJ1-1	few	TGCGCCAGCAGCTTGCCCGGGACAGGGAACACTGAAGCTTTCTTT	CASSLPGTGNTEAFF
TRBV6-4	TRBD1	TRBJ2-1	.	TGTGCCAGCAGTGGGAGGGTCGGACAGGGGATCCGGGATGAGCAGTTCTTC	CASSGRVGQGIRDEQFF
TRBV27	.	TRBJ1-5	.	TGTGCCAGCAGTGGGGGGGCGCCGGGCGGGGGCAATCAGCCCCAGCATTTT	CASSGGAPGGGNQPQHF
TRBV27	.	TRBJ2-7	.	TGTGCCAGCAGCACTACAGGGCTGGGCGAGCAGTACTTC	CASSTTGLGEQYF
TRBV7-9	.	TRBJ2-3	.	TGTGCCAGCAGCTTAGACTACCAGAGTGGGGATACGCAGTATTTT	CASSLDYQSGDTQYF
TRBV20-1	.	TRBJ1-2	.	TGCAGTGCTAGACAGGGCCCAAACACCTTC	CSARQGPNTF
TRBV30	.	TRBJ2-2	.	TGTGCCTGGAGGGCCCTTGAAGACTGGCCCGGGGAGCTGTTTTTT	CAWRALEDWPGELFF
TRBV4-3	.	TRBJ1-2	.	TGCGCCAGCAGCCGAAGGGGAGGGGTGGCAGGCCGGCCTTATGGCTACACCTTC	CASSRRGGVAGRPYGYTF
TRBV5-1	TRBD1	TRBJ2-7	.	TGCGCCAGCAGCTTGGTGGACAGGGGCTACGAGCAGTACTTC	CASSLVDRGYEQYF
TRBV6-5	TRBD2	TRBJ2-5	.	TGTGCCAGCAGTTACACCGGGGGGGTCTGGGAGACCCAGTACTTC	CASSYTGGVWETQYF
TRBV19	TRBD1	TRBJ2-2	.	TGTGCCAGTAGTAAATCCACGGGACAGGGAAACACCGGGGAGCTGTTTTTT	CASSKSTGQGNTGELFF
TRBV7-2	.	TRBJ1-2	.	TGTGCCAGCAGCTTTGCACAGAACTATGGCTACACCTTC	CASSFAQNYGYTF
TRBV5-6	TRBD1	TRBJ2-1	.	TGTGCCAGCAGCTCCGGGACAGGGAAGGGTGAGCAGTTCTTC	CASSSGTGKGEQFF
TRBV7-7	.	TRBJ2-1	many	TGTGCTAGCAGCTCTAGCTCCTACAATGAGCAGTTCTTC	CASSSSSYNEQFF
TRBV2	.	TRBJ1-1	.	TGTGCCAGCAGTAATACCCGGGGTCCGGGCACTGAAGCTTTCTTT	CASSNTRGPGTEAFF
TRBV10-3	.	TRBJ2-7	once	TGTGCCATCAGTGGCAGGGGTCACTACGAGCAGTACTTC	CAISGRGHYEQYF